What follows is one T cell receptor beta chain and its context. Assay used: immunoSEQ multiplex PCR; TCRdb lists only in-frame clones, some missing. The repertoire consists of about 71,000 clones, with 82% occurring once and the leading ten covering around 15%. This CDR3 is built from 16 residues. Germline-derived CDR1 and CDR2 are SEHNR and FQNEAQ (reference sequence). The ends lost 0 bases at V and 6 bases at J; junction bases unmatched: 3. The data derive from a study of blood T cell repertoires in COVID-19. The sequence was obtained from a woman of 80 years or more with acute or convalescent COVID-19. Sample: peripheral blood. The V and J genes are TRBV7-9 and TRBJ2-3; 13 nucleotides line up with TRBD2. The CDR3 DNA reads TGTGCCAGCAGCTTAGCTGGGACTAGCGGGAAGGATACGCAGTATTTT. Amino acids: CASSLAGTSGKDTQYF.